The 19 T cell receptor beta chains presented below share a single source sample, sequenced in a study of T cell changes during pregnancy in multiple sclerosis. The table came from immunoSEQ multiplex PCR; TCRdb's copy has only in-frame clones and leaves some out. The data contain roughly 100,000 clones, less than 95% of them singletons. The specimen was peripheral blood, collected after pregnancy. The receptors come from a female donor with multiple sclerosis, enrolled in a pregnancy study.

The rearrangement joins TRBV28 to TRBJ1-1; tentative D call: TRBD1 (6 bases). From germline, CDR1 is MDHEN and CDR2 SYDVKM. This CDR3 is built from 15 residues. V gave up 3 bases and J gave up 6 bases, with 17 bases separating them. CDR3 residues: CASSFPFGTGSEAFF. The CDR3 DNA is TGTGCCAGCAGTTTCCCCTTTGGAACAGGGTCTGAAGCTTTCTTT.

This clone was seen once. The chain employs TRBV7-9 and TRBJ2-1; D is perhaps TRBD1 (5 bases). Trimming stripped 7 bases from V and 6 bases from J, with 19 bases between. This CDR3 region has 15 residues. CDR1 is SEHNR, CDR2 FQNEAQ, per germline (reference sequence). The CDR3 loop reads CASTPDKTARNEQFF. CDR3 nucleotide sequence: TGTGCCAGCACCCCGGACAAGACGGCTCGCAATGAGCAGTTCTTC.

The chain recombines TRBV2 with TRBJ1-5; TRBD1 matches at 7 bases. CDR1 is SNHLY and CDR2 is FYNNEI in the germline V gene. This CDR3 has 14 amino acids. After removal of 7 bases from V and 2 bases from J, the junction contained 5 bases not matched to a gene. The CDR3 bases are TGTGCCAGCACTCGGGACAGCCGCAATCAGCCCCAGCATTTT. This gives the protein CASTRDSRNQPQHF.

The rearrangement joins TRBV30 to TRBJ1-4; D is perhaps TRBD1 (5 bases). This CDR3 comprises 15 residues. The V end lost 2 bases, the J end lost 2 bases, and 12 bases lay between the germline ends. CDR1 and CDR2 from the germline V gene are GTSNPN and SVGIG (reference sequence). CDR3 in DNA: TGTGCCTGGAGTTCCCGGGGGGGGACTAATGAAAAACTGTTTTTT. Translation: CAWSSRGGTNEKLFF.

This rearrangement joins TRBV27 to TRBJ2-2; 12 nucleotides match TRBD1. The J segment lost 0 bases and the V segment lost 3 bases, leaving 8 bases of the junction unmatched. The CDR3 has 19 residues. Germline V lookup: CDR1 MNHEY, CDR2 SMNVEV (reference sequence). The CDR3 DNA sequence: TGTGCCAGCAGTTTCCGGGACAGGGGGCAGATTCCGAACACCGGGGAGCTGTTTTTT. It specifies CASSFRDRGQIPNTGELFF.

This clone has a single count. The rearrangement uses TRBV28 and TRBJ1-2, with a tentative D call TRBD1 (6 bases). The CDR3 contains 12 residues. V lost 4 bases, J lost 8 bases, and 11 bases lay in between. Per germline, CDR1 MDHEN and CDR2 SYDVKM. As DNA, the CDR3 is TGTGCCAGCAGTTCCACAGGGTACGGCTACACCTTC. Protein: CASSSTGYGYTF.

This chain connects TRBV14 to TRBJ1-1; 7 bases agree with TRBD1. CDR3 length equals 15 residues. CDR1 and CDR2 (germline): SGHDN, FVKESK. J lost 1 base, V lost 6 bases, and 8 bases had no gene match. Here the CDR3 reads CASRLGQVPNTEAFF. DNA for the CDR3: TGTGCCAGCAGACTTGGACAGGTACCGAACACTGAAGCTTTCTTT.

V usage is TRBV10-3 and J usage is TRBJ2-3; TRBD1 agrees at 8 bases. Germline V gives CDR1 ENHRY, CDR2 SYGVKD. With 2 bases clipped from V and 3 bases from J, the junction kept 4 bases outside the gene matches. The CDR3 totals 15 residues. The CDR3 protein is CAISETGGRTDTQYF. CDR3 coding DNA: TGTGCCATCAGTGAGACAGGGGGTAGGACAGATACGCAGTATTTT.

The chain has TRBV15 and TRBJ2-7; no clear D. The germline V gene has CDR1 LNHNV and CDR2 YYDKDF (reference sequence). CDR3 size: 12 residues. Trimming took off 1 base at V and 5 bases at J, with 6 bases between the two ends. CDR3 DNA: TGTGCCACCAGCAGAGTCGGTGACGAGCAGTACTTC. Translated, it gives CATSRVGDEQYF.

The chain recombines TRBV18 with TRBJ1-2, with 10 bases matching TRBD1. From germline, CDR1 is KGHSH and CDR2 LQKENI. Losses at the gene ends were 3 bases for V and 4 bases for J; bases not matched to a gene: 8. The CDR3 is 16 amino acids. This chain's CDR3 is CASSPDRGLVSYGYTF. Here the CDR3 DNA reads TGTGCCAGCTCACCCGACAGGGGGCTCGTGAGCTATGGCTACACCTTC.

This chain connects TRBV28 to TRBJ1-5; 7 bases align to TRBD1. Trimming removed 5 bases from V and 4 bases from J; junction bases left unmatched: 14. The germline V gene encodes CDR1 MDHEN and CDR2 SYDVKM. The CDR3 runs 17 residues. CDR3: CASSPPGGGLHNQPQHF. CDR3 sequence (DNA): TGTGCCAGCAGTCCCCCGGGAGGGGGCCTCCATAATCAGCCCCAGCATTTT. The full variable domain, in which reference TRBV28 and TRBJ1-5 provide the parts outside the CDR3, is DVKVTQSSRYLVKRTGEKVFLECVQDMDHENMFWYRQDPGLGLRLIYFSYDVKMKEKGDIPEGYSVSREKKERFSLILESASTNQTSMYLCASSPPGGGLHNQPQHFGDGTRLSIL.

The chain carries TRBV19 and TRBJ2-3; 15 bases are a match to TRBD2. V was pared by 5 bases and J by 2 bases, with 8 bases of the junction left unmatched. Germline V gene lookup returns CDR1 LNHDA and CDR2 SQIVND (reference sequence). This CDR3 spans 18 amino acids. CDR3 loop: CASSVFGTSGRSTDTQYF. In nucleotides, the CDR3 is TGTGCCAGTAGTGTTTTCGGGACTAGCGGGAGGTCCACAGATACGCAGTATTTT.

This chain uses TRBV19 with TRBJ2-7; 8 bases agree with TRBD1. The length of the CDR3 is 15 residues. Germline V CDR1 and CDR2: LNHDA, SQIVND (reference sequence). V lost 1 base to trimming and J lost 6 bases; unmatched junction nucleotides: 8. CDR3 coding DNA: TGTGCCAGTAGTATAGCAGGGGGCGGTGTAATCGAGCAGTACTTC. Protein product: CASSIAGGGVIEQYF. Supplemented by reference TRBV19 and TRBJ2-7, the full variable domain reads DGGITQSPKYLFRKEGQNVTLSCEQNLNHDAMYWYRQDPGQGLRLIYYSQIVNDFQKGDIAEGYSVSREKKESFPLTVTSAQKNPTAFYLCASSIAGGGVIEQYFGPGTRLTVT.

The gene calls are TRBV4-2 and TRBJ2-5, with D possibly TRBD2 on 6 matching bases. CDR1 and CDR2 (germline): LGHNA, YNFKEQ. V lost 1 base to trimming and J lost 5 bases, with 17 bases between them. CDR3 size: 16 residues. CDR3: CASSQAIHRAGETQYF. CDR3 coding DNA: TGTGCCAGCAGCCAAGCGATACACCGGGCGGGGGAGACCCAGTACTTC.

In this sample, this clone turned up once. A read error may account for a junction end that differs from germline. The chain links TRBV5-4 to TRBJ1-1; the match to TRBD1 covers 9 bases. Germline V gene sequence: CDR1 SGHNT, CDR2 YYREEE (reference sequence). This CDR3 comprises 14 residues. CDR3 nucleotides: TGTGCCAGCAGCTTCGGACAGGGGAACTCTGAAGCTTTCTTT. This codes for CASSFGQGNSEAFF.

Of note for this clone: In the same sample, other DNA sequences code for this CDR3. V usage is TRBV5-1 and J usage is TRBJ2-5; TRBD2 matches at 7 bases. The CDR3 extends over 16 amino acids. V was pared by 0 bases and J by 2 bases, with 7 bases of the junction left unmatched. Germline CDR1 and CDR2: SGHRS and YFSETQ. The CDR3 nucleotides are TGCGCCAGCAGCTTGGCCGGCGCTAGCGGACAAGAGACCCAGTACTTC. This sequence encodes CASSLAGASGQETQYF.

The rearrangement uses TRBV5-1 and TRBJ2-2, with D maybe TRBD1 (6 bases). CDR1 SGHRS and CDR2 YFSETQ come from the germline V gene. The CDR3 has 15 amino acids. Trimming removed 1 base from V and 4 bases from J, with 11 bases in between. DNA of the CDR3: TGCGCCAGCAGCTTGTCCGGGACAAGCACCGGGGAGCTGTTTTTT. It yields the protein CASSLSGTSTGELFF.

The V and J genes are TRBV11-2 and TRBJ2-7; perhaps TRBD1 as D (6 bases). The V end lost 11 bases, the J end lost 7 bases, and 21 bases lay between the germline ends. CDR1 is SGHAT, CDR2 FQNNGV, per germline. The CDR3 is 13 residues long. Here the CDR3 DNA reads TGTGCCTCCGGACAGCCTACGATGGGGGAGCAGTACTTC. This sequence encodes CASGQPTMGEQYF.

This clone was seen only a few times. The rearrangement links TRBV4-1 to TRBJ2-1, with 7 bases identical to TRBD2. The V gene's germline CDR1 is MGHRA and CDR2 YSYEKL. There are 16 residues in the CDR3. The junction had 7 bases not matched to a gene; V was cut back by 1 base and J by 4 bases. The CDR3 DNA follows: TGCGCCAGCAGCCAAGTTCGGCTAGCGGTTTACAATGAGCAGTTCTTC. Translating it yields CASSQVRLAVYNEQFF.